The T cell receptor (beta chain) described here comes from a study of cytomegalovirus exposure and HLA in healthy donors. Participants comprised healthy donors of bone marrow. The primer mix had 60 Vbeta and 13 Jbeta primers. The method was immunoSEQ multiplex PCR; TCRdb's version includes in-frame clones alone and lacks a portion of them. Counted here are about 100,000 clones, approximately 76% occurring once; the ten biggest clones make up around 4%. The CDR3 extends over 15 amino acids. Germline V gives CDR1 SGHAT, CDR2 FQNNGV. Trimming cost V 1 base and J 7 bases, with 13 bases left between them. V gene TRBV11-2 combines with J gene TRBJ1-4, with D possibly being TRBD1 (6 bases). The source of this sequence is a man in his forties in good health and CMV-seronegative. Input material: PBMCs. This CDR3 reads CASSLGARGSEKLFF. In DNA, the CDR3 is TGTGCCAGCAGCTTAGGGGCCAGGGGAAGTGAAAAACTGTTTTTT.